The next 18 T cell receptor beta chains were all read from a single sample in a study of T cell clones after liver transplantation. Profiled with immunoSEQ multiplex PCR; TCRdb holds only in-frame clones, not every one. The top ten clones hold about a tenth of a sample with 40,000 to 55,000 clones, about 69% of them seen once. Material: CD4+ T cells from blood, obtained approximately 54 months after liver transplant. The receptors stem from a human patient who received a liver transplant. Some T cells may have originated in the graft donor.

The V call is TRBV7-8, the J call TRBJ2-7; D may be TRBD2 (6 bases). The CDR3 sequence is 13 residues long. The germline V gene encodes CDR1 SGHVS and CDR2 FQNEAQ. V lost 6 bases and J 0 bases, leaving 9 bases between the germline ends. The CDR3 here is CASRLALSYEQYF. CDR3 DNA sequence: TGTGCCAGCAGGCTAGCGCTCTCCTACGAGCAGTACTTC.

The chain couples TRBV11-1 to TRBJ1-5; a possible D gene is TRBD1 (6 bases). V shed 5 bases and J shed 1 base, with 9 bases lying between them. In germline, CDR1 is SGHAT, CDR2 FQDESV (reference sequence). The CDR3 sequence is 14 residues long. The CDR3 region has the DNA TGTGCCAGCAGCCCGGACAGAAGCAATCAGCCCCAGCATTTT. Translated, it gives CASSPDRSNQPQHF. The full variable domain, completed using reference TRBV11-1 and TRBJ1-5, is EAEVAQSPRYKITEKSQAVAFWCDPISGHATLYWYRQILGQGPELLVQFQDESVVDDSQLPKDRFSAERLKGVDSTLKIQPAELGDSAMYLCASSPDRSNQPQHFGDGTRLSIL.

The chain employs TRBV6-1 and TRBJ2-3; TRBD2 matches at 12 bases. The ends lost 1 base at V and 6 bases at J; junction bases unmatched: 11. There are 18 residues in the CDR3. The germline gives CDR1 MNHNS, CDR2 SASEGT. DNA of the CDR3: TGTGCCAGCAGTGAAGTCCCCTCGACTAGCGGGGGTCGGGATACGCAGTATTTT. It codes for CASSEVPSTSGGRDTQYF.

This clone was recorded once. This chain links TRBV5-1 with TRBJ1-1; 8 bases are a match to TRBD1. CDR1 is SGHRS, CDR2 YFSETQ, per germline. V trimming: 0 bases; J trimming: 7 bases; junction bases outside the gene matches: 8. This CDR3 is 15 amino acids long. The CDR3: CASSLEGRGPHEAFF. The CDR3 coding sequence is TGCGCCAGCAGCTTGGAAGGCAGGGGGCCACATGAAGCTTTCTTT.

This clone was seen just once. V gene TRBV4-1 combines with J gene TRBJ1-3; TRBD1 agrees at 11 bases. This CDR3 contains 18 residues. From germline, CDR1 is MGHRA and CDR2 YSYEKL. V lost 2 bases and J lost 0; bases outside the gene matches: 6. CDR3 bases: TGCGCCAGCAGCCAATCGGGACAGGGGGTTTACTCTGGAAACACCATATATTTT. Translated: CASSQSGQGVYSGNTIYF.

This chain connects TRBV10-1 to TRBJ2-7; 7 nucleotides match TRBD2. The CDR3 runs 15 residues. Per the germline V gene, CDR1 is WNHNN and CDR2 is SYGVQD (reference sequence). V trimming: 6 bases; J trimming: 7 bases; junction bases outside the gene matches: 15. The CDR3 DNA follows: TGCGCCAGCAGCCCCCGCAGGAGCCCAGCGGGGGAGCAGTACTTC. Translated, it gives CASSPRRSPAGEQYF.

The chain joins TRBV7-9 to TRBJ1-2, with a tentative D call TRBD1 (5 bases). The V gene's germline CDR1 is SEHNR and CDR2 FQNEAQ (reference sequence). The V end was cut by 3 bases, the J end by 3 bases, with 23 bases between. The CDR3 consists of 18 residues. DNA of the CDR3: TGTGCCAGCAGCTTTTGGGGGGGTAGCACCCTATCCGACTATGGCTACACCTTC. It yields the protein CASSFWGGSTLSDYGYTF.

This chain joins TRBV11-1 and TRBJ1-2; 11 nucleotides align to TRBD1. Germline V gives CDR1 SGHAT, CDR2 FQDESV (reference sequence). The CDR3 sequence is 13 residues long. V dropped 5 bases and J dropped 7; count of bases not matched to a gene: 3. CDR3 in DNA: TGTGCCAGCAGCAGGACAGGGGGCGGTGGCTACACCTTC. Amino acids: CASSRTGGGGYTF. The variable domain in full, with the rest retrieved from reference TRBV11-1 and TRBJ1-2, is EAEVAQSPRYKITEKSQAVAFWCDPISGHATLYWYRQILGQGPELLVQFQDESVVDDSQLPKDRFSAERLKGVDSTLKIQPAELGDSAMYLCASSRTGGGGYTFGSGTRLTVV.

In this sample, this clone turned up a few times. This chain uses TRBV7-6 with TRBJ1-5, with no clear D. The germline V gene has CDR1 SGHVS and CDR2 FNYEAQ. The CDR3 sequence is 22 residues long. V dropped 0 bases and J dropped 3 bases, with 30 bases sitting between them. The CDR3 is CASSLAARFAPTGAVINQPQHF. The CDR3 DNA follows: TGTGCCAGCAGCTTAGCTGCGAGATTTGCTCCGACGGGAGCAGTCATCAATCAGCCCCAGCATTTT.

The chain joins TRBV5-8 to TRBJ2-2; no clear D. Germline V gene data show CDR1 as SGHTS and CDR2 as YDEGEE. The CDR3 totals 16 residues. Trimming removed 0 bases at V and 0 bases at J, with 9 bases between. CDR3 bases: TGTGCCAGCAGCTTGGGGACCTCCGCGAACACCGGGGAGCTGTTTTTT. Amino acids: CASSLGTSANTGELFF.

The rearrangement joins TRBV5-4 to TRBJ2-1; 9 bases map to TRBD2. The CDR3 has 16 amino acids. Unmatched junction bases numbered 10, after V lost 4 bases and J lost 5 bases. Germline CDR1 SGHNT, CDR2 YYREEE (reference sequence). The CDR3 sequence: CASSGEAGGLHNEQFF. The DNA of the CDR3 is TGTGCCAGCAGCGGGGAGGCGGGGGGGCTCCACAATGAGCAGTTCTTC. Full variable domain (outside the CDR3, taken from reference TRBV5-4 and TRBJ2-1): ETGVTQSPTHLIKTRGQQVTLRCSSQSGHNTVSWYQQALGQGPQFIFQYYREEENGRGNFPPRFSGLQFPNYSSELNVNALELDDSALYLCASSGEAGGLHNEQFFGPGTRLTVL.

The chain employs TRBV19 and TRBJ2-7; a possible D gene is TRBD2 (6 bases). Germline V gene data show CDR1 as LNHDA and CDR2 as SQIVND (reference sequence). The CDR3 length is 15 residues. V gave up 0 bases and J gave up 7 bases, with 16 bases separating them. CDR3 in DNA: TGTGCCAGTAGTATAGACTCGGGACTTATGGGGGAGCAGTACTTC. Its protein is CASSIDSGLMGEQYF.

This sequence joins TRBV6-1 and TRBJ1-1; 7 positions match TRBD1. Per germline, CDR1 MNHNS and CDR2 SASEGT. There are 13 residues in the CDR3. After removal of 6 bases from V and 4 bases from J, the junction contained 5 bases not matched to a gene. The DNA of the CDR3 is TGTGCCAGCAGCCCGACAGGGCTCACTGAAGCTTTCTTT. The encoded protein is CASSPTGLTEAFF.

The chain has TRBV6-5 and TRBJ2-7; D is possibly TRBD1 (6 bases). V was shortened by 5 bases and J by 4 bases, with 12 bases between the two germline ends. The CDR3 covers 13 residues. Germline V gene sequence: CDR1 MNHEY, CDR2 SVGAGI. The CDR3 sequence is CASSENRVYEQYF. The CDR3 coding sequence is TGTGCCAGCAGTGAAAACAGGGTTTACGAGCAGTACTTC.

The chain carries TRBV6-1 and TRBJ2-7; maybe TRBD2 (6 bases). This CDR3 spans 16 amino acids. V lost 0 bases and J lost 1, with 13 bases in between. Germline V CDR1 and CDR2: MNHNS, SASEGT. The CDR3 here is CASSEALAGSSYEQYF. CDR3 in DNA: TGTGCCAGCAGTGAAGCTCTGGCGGGATCATCCTACGAGCAGTACTTC.

This clone was counted a single time. This rearrangement joins TRBV9 to TRBJ1-6, with 10 bases fitting TRBD1. The CDR3 is made up of 16 amino acids. The V segment lost 3 bases and the J segment 9 bases; nucleotides outside the gene matches: 9. The germline V gene encodes CDR1 SGDLS and CDR2 YYNGEE. The CDR3 sequence: CASSALGQGNGSPLHF. CDR3 nucleotides: TGTGCCAGCAGCGCCCTGGGACAGGGGAATGGTTCACCCCTCCACTTT.

The chain has TRBV2 and TRBJ2-2; D gene unclear. V gave up 3 bases and J gave up 5 bases, with 7 bases separating them. The germline CDR1 and CDR2 sequences are SNHLY and FYNNEI. This CDR3 is built from 13 residues. The CDR3 sequence is CASSEGWTGELFF. The CDR3 region has the DNA TGTGCCAGCAGTGAGGGTTGGACCGGGGAGCTGTTTTTT.

This chain connects TRBV30 to TRBJ2-5; 8 positions match TRBD1. J lost 7 bases, V lost 0 bases, and 10 bases had no gene match. The CDR3 sequence is 15 residues long. The germline V gene has CDR1 GTSNPN and CDR2 SVGIG (reference sequence). CDR3 coding DNA: TGTGCCTGGAGTGTTACAGGGGGTCGCCCAGGGACCCAGTACTTC. Amino acids: CAWSVTGGRPGTQYF. The complete variable domain, with remaining parts taken from reference TRBV30 and TRBJ2-5, reads SQTIHQWPATLVQPVGSPLSLECTVEGTSNPNLYWYRQAAGRGLQLLFYSVGIGQISSEVPQNLSASRPQDRQFILSSKKLLLSDSGFYLCAWSVTGGRPGTQYFGPGTRLLVL.